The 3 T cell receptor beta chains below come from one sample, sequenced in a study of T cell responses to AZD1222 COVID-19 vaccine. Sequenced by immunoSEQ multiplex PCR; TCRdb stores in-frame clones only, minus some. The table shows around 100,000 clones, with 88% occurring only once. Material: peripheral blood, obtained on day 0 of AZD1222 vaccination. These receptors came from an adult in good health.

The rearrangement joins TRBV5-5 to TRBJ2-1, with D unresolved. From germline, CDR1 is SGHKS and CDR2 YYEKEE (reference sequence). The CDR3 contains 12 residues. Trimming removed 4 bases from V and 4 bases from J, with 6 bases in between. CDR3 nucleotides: TGTGCCAGCAGCAACCTTTACAATGAGCAGTTCTTC. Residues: CASSNLYNEQFF.

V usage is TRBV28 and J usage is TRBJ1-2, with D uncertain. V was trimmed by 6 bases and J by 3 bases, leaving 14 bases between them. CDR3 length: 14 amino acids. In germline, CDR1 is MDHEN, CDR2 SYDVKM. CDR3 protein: CASSSGPAHYGYTF. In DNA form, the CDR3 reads TGTGCCAGCAGCTCCGGACCGGCCCACTATGGCTACACCTTC.

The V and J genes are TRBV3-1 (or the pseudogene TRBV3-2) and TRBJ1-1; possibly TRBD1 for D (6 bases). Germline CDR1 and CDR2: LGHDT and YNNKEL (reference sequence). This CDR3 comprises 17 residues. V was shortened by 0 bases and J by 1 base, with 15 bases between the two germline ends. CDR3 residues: CASSQDWHRVRNTEAFF. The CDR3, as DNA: TGTGCCAGCAGCCAAGATTGGCACAGGGTAAGGAACACTGAAGCTTTCTTT.